This T cell receptor (beta chain) derives from a study of T cell responses to AZD1222 COVID-19 vaccine. CDR3 size: 14 residues. CDR1 and CDR2 from the germline V gene are SGHRS and YFSETQ. The V end was cut by 5 bases, the J end by 2 bases, with 13 bases between. Study conclusions and caveats: Donor demographics were predominantly white British with a female majority; clonal diversity may be underestimated.

A remark on this clone: Its antigen is unidentified.

Sequencing used immunoSEQ multiplex PCR; TCRdb keeps in-frame clones, though not all of them. This table holds 99,000 or so clones, around 91% found once. This receptor was identified in an adult in good health. The chain joins TRBV5-1 to TRBJ2-5; D is perhaps TRBD2 (5 bases). The material sequenced was peripheral blood, taken on day 0 of AZD1222 vaccination. The CDR3 DNA sequence: TGCGCCAGCAGGCCACCTAGCACGCAAGAGACCCAGTACTTC. Translation gives CASRPPSTQETQYF.